This TCR beta chain originates from a study of identical twins. Regarding this clonotype: Its antigen is unknown.

Trimming left V 3 bases short and J 8 bases short, with 13 bases between. Germline V CDR1 and CDR2: SEHNR, FQNEAQ (reference sequence). This CDR3 region has 13 residues. TCRdb re-called the 5' RACE reads through MiXCR, storing one row per CDR3 protein. The table has 420,000 or so distinct CDR3 sequences, about 18% seen once. The study, taken as a whole, reports: Abundant beta clonotypes from cord blood bore fewer insertions; memory repertoires lacked this pattern.

The receptor was isolated from a man in his fifties in good health. V gene TRBV7-9 combines with J gene TRBJ1-1; possible D gene TRBD1, 6 bases. The specimen was naive T cells sorted from blood. The CDR3 DNA follows: TGTGCCAGCAGCTTGCCGGGGGCCGGGGAAGCTTTCTTT. Translated, it gives CASSLPGAGEAFF.